A single TCR beta chain is shown here with its context. The sample belongs to a study of control samples from healthy donors and cancer patients. Sequenced by immunoSEQ multiplex PCR; TCRdb stores in-frame clones only, minus some. The top ten hold 0.68% of the sample, which has approximately 160,000 clones, 80% to 95% seen once. CDR3 size: 15 residues. CDR1 and CDR2 from the germline V gene are SGHRS and YFSETQ. V gave up 0 bases and J gave up 0 bases, with 7 bases separating them. Sequences were obtained from blood. The J gene is TRBJ1-3, the V gene TRBV5-1; the D is unclear. The source is a woman between 25 and 40 years old in good health. Written as DNA, the CDR3 is TGCGCCAGCAGCTTGGGAGCAAGCTCTGGAAACACCATATATTTT. Translating gives CASSLGASSGNTIYF. The variable domain in full, completed from reference TRBV5-1 and TRBJ1-3, reads KAGVTQTPRYLIKTRGQQVTLSCSPISGHRSVSWYQQTPGQGLQFLFEYFSETQRNKGNFPGRFSGRQFSNSRSEMNVSTLELGDSALYLCASSLGASSGNTIYFGEGSWLTVV.